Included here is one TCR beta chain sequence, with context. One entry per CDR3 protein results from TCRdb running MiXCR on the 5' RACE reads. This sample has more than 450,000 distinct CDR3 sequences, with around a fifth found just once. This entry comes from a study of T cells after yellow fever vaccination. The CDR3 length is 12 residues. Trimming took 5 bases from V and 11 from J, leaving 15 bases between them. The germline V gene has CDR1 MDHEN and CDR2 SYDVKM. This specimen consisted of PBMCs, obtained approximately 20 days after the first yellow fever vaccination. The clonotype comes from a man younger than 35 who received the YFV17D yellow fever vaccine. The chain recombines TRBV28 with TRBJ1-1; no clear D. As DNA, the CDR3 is TGTGCCAGCAGTCTAACGGGAATTTACGCTTTCTTT. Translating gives CASSLTGIYAFF.